The following is a TCR beta chain sequence with its context. What it binds is not known. This specimen comes from a study of T cells in tuberculosis. The overall study: IGRA-negative adolescents, IGRA-positive adolescents with latent tuberculosis and adults with active tuberculosis formed this South African cohort.

Only in-frame clones appear in the TCRdb table, and some are missing; sequencing was by immunoSEQ multiplex PCR. Of roughly 44,000 clones detected, about 96% appear once; the ten largest clones hold less than 8.5%. CDR1 is SQVTM, CDR2 ANQGSEA, per germline. CDR3 length equals 12 residues. Between the trimmed V and J ends, which lost 4 bases and 1 base, there was a span of 5 bases. Findings and limits, study-wide: Active tuberculosis patients had shorter CDR3-alpha; the beta difference was nonsignificant.

The clonotype originates from a donor aged 10 to 29 with latent tuberculosis or without tuberculosis infection. This chain joins TRBV29-1 and TRBJ1-3, with D unclear. Material: PBMCs. CDR3 sequence: CSVGGSGNTIYF. The CDR3 DNA follows: TGCAGCGTTGGAGGGTCTGGAAACACCATATATTTT.